The 2 T cell receptor beta chains listed next were all sequenced from one sample in a study of metastatic and nonmetastatic thyroid tumors. Every patient was untreated before thyroid surgery. TCRdb ran MiXCR on the PCR reads. Of about 12,000 clones in the sample, around 29% were seen once. Sequenced input: tumor tissue. These receptors were taken from a male donor with papillary thyroid cancer or a benign thyroid nodule (not recorded which). Some clones in this sample may be carry-over from other donors' samples.

The sample holds many counts of this clone. The rearrangement uses TRBV3-1 and TRBJ2-3, with D perhaps matching TRBD2 (6 bases). CDR1 and CDR2 from the germline V gene are LGHDT and YNNKEL (reference sequence). V lost 1 base to trimming and J lost 6 bases, with 14 bases between them. This CDR3 has 15 residues. This CDR3 is CASSQVGGGGDTQYF. For the CDR3, the DNA is TGTGCCAGCAGCCAAGTGGGAGGAGGCGGGGATACGCAGTATTTT.

This clone showed up just a few times. The genes are TRBV12-3 or TRBV12-4 and TRBJ1-2; the D gene is possibly TRBD1 (6 bases). V lost 2 bases to trimming and J lost 4 bases, with 14 bases between them. CDR3 length: 15 residues. The CDR3 is CASSLMTGGSYGYTF. Here the CDR3 DNA reads TGTGCCAGCAGTTTAATGACAGGTGGTAGCTATGGCTACACCTTC.